The 15 T cell receptor beta chains presented below share a single source sample, sequenced in a study of early stage breast cancer tumors. Only in-frame clones appear in the TCRdb table, and some are missing; sequencing was by immunoSEQ multiplex PCR. The sample lists tens of thousands of clones, 84% occurring once. Sequenced input: blood. The origin of the receptors is a person aged 45 to 60 with breast cancer.

The rearrangement uses TRBV28 and TRBJ2-5, with 10 bases lining up with TRBD1. CDR3 length equals 15 residues. Germline-derived CDR1 and CDR2 are MDHEN and SYDVKM. Unmatched junction bases numbered 5, after V lost 6 bases and J lost 1 base. The CDR3 sequence: CASRKTGGRQETQYF. CDR3 DNA: TGTGCCAGCAGGAAGACAGGGGGCCGCCAAGAGACCCAGTACTTC.

The rearrangement links TRBV4-1 to TRBJ2-2; 8 bases are shared with TRBD2. Germline V gives CDR1 MGHRA, CDR2 YSYEKL. This CDR3 region has 18 residues. V shed 1 base and J 0 bases; nucleotides not matched to a gene: 7. The CDR3 is CASSQAQKRETNTGELFF. DNA of the CDR3: TGCGCCAGCAGCCAAGCTCAGAAGCGGGAGACGAACACCGGGGAGCTGTTTTTT.

The CDR3 nucleotides read TGTGCCAGCAGCGTAGTAGGTAGCGGAGTCACCGGGGAGCTGTTTTTT. Its translation is CASSVVGSGVTGELFF. The chain combines TRBV9 with TRBJ2-2; TRBD2 is a possible D gene (6 bases). There are 16 residues in the CDR3. Germline CDR1 and CDR2: SGDLS and YYNGEE. Trimming removed 0 bases at V and 4 bases at J, with 13 bases between.

The V and J genes are TRBV11-3 and TRBJ1-1; D is unresolved. Germline lookup yields CDR1 SGHNT and CDR2 YENEEA. V was trimmed by 0 bases and J by 5 bases, leaving 7 bases between them. The CDR3 consists of 13 residues. DNA for the CDR3: TGTGCCAGCAGCTTAGATCCACGGACTGAAGCTTTCTTT. Translation: CASSLDPRTEAFF.

The V call is TRBV7-2, the J call TRBJ1-2, with TRBD1 matching 8 bases. The CDR3 runs to 14 residues. The V segment lost 5 bases and the J segment 2 bases; nucleotides outside the gene matches: 4. Germline V gene sequence: CDR1 SGHTA, CDR2 FQGNSA. The CDR3 here is CASSTDRVNYGYTF. CDR3 bases: TGTGCCAGCAGCACGGACAGGGTCAACTATGGCTACACCTTC.

CDR3 loop: CASSKGGSEAFF. The CDR3 nucleotides read TGTGCCAGCAGCAAAGGGGGCAGTGAAGCTTTCTTT. The chain carries TRBV7-6 and TRBJ1-1, with 7 bases fitting TRBD1. This CDR3 has 12 residues. V lost 5 bases, J lost 7 bases, and 4 bases stayed unmatched. CDR1 SGHVS and CDR2 FNYEAQ come from the germline V gene.

The J gene is TRBJ1-1, the V gene TRBV5-1; TRBD1 agrees at 10 bases. Trimming removed 0 bases from V and 1 base from J; junction bases left unmatched: 3. Germline V gene data show CDR1 as SGHRS and CDR2 as YFSETQ. This CDR3 is 16 amino acids long. The DNA of the CDR3 is TGCGCCAGCAGCTTGGGGACAGGGGGTAGGAACACTGAAGCTTTCTTT. Its translation is CASSLGTGGRNTEAFF.

The chain links TRBV28 to TRBJ1-1, with a possible D match to TRBD1 (5 bases). This CDR3 is built from 16 residues. Trimming cost V 4 bases and J 5 bases, with 20 bases left between them. Germline assignment: CDR1 MDHEN and CDR2 SYDVKM. DNA for the CDR3: TGTGCCAGCAGTTCAACCCCAGTATTGGGGGGAACTGAAGCTTTCTTT. It specifies CASSSTPVLGGTEAFF.

Here the CDR3 DNA reads TGTGCCAGCAGCTTAAAAGTCGGGGTCGTACCTGGAAACACCATATATTTT. The encoded protein is CASSLKVGVVPGNTIYF. The chain has TRBV7-6 and TRBJ1-3; D call uncertain. Trimming removed 2 bases at V and 2 bases at J, with 16 bases between. Germline CDR1 SGHVS, CDR2 FNYEAQ. The length of the CDR3 is 17 residues.

This CDR3 reads CASSVASAASPQYF. The DNA of the CDR3 is TGTGCCAGCAGCGTAGCTTCGGCGGCCAGTCCCCAGTACTTC. The chain couples TRBV9 to TRBJ2-5; D is unresolved. V lost 0 bases and J 9 bases, leaving 15 bases between the germline ends. This CDR3 has 14 amino acids. The germline gives CDR1 SGDLS, CDR2 YYNGEE.

This chain connects TRBV11-2 to TRBJ2-5; 9 nucleotides match TRBD2. The length of the CDR3 is 15 residues. Germline CDR1 and CDR2: SGHAT and FQNNGV. The V segment lost 4 bases and the J segment 7 bases; nucleotides outside the gene matches: 10. CDR3 DNA: TGTGCCAGCAGCTCTAGCGGGATTTCGGCGGGGACCCAGTACTTC. It is translated as CASSSSGISAGTQYF.

The gene calls are TRBV19 and TRBJ2-1; 7 nucleotides agree with TRBD2. V was pared by 3 bases and J by 6 bases, with 2 bases of the junction left unmatched. There are 13 residues in the CDR3. Germline CDR1 LNHDA, CDR2 SQIVND (reference sequence). The CDR3 sequence is CASSIGGTNEQFF. The DNA of the CDR3 is TGTGCCAGTAGTATCGGGGGGACCAATGAGCAGTTCTTC.

The chain employs TRBV28 and TRBJ2-5, with D hard to call. The CDR3 covers 13 residues. CDR1 and CDR2 (germline): MDHEN, SYDVKM. The V gene lost 3 bases and the J gene lost 5 bases, with 10 bases spanning the gap. The CDR3 loop is CASSFSFGETQYF. The CDR3 DNA reads as TGTGCCAGCAGTTTTTCTTTTGGCGAGACCCAGTACTTC.

This chain links TRBV6-6 with TRBJ1-1; 9 bases are shared with TRBD1. This CDR3 has 14 residues. Germline CDR1 MNHNY, CDR2 SVGAGI (reference sequence). The J segment lost 4 bases and the V segment lost 8 bases, leaving 8 bases of the junction unmatched. This CDR3 reads CASLIGTGLTEAFF. The CDR3 DNA sequence: TGTGCCAGCCTTATAGGGACAGGGCTCACTGAAGCTTTCTTT.

The CDR3 nucleotides are TGTGCCAGCAGCGGGGGGGGAACTAATGAAAAACTGTTTTTT. It is translated as CASSGGGTNEKLFF. The chain uses TRBV7-8 and TRBJ1-4, with D tentatively TRBD1 (5 bases). V gave up 5 bases and J gave up 1 base, with 8 bases separating them. The CDR3 has 14 residues. Germline CDR1 is SGHVS and CDR2 is FQNEAQ.